Listed below are T cell receptor beta chains from one sample, sequenced in a study of T-cell memory formation after mild COVID-19. A single record per CDR3 protein comes from TCRdb applying MiXCR to the 5' RACE reads. The sample lists about 140,000 distinct CDR3 sequences, around 15% occurring once. Sequencing was performed on PBMCs or a T cell subset sorted from them (not recorded which). These receptors came from an adult woman who had mild COVID-19 (a few samples of this study predate the infection). Cell type and time point are not known. Each CDR3 is given with its conserved first and last residue. Each record gives: D gene, J gene, clone size, V gene, CDR3 protein, CDR3 DNA. The D gene is left open where the match is weak. Size is omitted from some rows. Given values are once, few, many or a class for expanded clones.

TRBD2 | TRBJ2-7 | few | TRBV20-1 | CSAVPRKLAGGYEQYF | TGCAGTGCCGTCCCAAGAAAACTAGCGGGGGGCTACGAGCAGTACTTC
TRBD1 | TRBJ1-2 | many | TRBV5-1 | CASSPGQGDYGYTF | TGTGCCAGCAGCCCAGGACAGGGGGACTATGGCTACACCTTC
- | TRBJ2-6 | few | TRBV30 | CAWSVAGANVLTF | TGTGCCTGGAGTGTGGCGGGGGCCAACGTCCTGACTTTC
- | TRBJ2-7 | few | TRBV27 | CASSLTRAGTYEQYF | TGTGCCAGTAGTTTAACCAGGGCCGGAACCTACGAGCAGTACTTC
- | TRBJ2-1 | few | TRBV4-3 | CASSQGTSYHEQFF | TGCGCCAGCAGCCAGGGAACTAGCTACCATGAGCAGTTCTTC
- | TRBJ2-5 | - | TRBV11-2 | CASSSTETQYF | TGTGCCAGCTCCTCTACGGAGACCCAGTACTTC
TRBD1 | TRBJ2-1 | - | TRBV3-1 | CASSLPGQGFNEQFF | TGTGCCAGCAGCCTACCGGGACAGGGTTTCAATGAGCAGTTCTTC
- | TRBJ1-5 | few | TRBV5-6 | CASSTLSEPQHF | TGTGCCAGCAGCACCTTGTCGGAGCCCCAGCATTTT
- | TRBJ2-5 | - | TRBV10-3 | CAISEIEAEETQYF | TGTGCCATCAGTGAGATTGAGGCGGAAGAGACCCAGTACTTC
- | TRBJ2-3 | few | TRBV27 | CASSLNSRFHTDTQYF | TGTGCCAGCAGTTTGAACTCGAGGTTCCACACAGATACGCAGTATTTT
- | TRBJ2-4 | - | TRBV30 | CAWSGQPKNIQYF | TGTGCCTGGAGTGGACAGCCCAAAAACATTCAGTACTTC
TRBD2 | TRBJ2-1 | few | TRBV6-2/TRBV6-3 | CASVTSGNNEQFF | TGTGCCAGCGTGACTAGCGGGAACAATGAGCAGTTCTTC
- | TRBJ1-5 | - | TRBV7-8 | CASSLFMGRDQPQHF | TGTGCCAGCAGCTTATTCATGGGGAGGGATCAGCCCCAGCATTTT
- | TRBJ2-5 | - | TRBV15 | CATSRDWGQTQYF | TGTGCCACCAGCAGAGATTGGGGCCAGACCCAGTACTTC
- | TRBJ2-7 | - | TRBV24-1 | CATSDLGDEQYF | TGTGCCACCAGTGATTTAGGAGACGAGCAGTACTTC
- | TRBJ2-3 | - | TRBV5-6 | CASSPLEYGIDTQYF | TGTGCCAGCAGCCCTCTTGAATACGGGATAGATACGCAGTATTTT
- | TRBJ2-3 | - | TRBV12-3/TRBV12-4 | CASSSSIIGDTDTQYF | TGTGCCAGCAGTTCTAGTATCATTGGAGACACAGATACGCAGTATTTT
- | TRBJ2-7 | - | TRBV29-1 | CSVVEGYYEQYF | TGCAGCGTTGTTGAAGGCTACTACGAGCAGTACTTC
- | TRBJ2-7 | - | TRBV9 | CASSVGGFYEQYF | TGTGCCAGCAGCGTAGGGGGTTTCTACGAGCAGTACTTC
TRBD2 | TRBJ2-5 | many | TRBV4-3 | CASSQDSSGSKTQYF | TGCGCCAGCAGCCAAGACTCGAGCGGGAGTAAGACCCAGTACTTC
- | TRBJ1-2 | few | TRBV5-1 | CASSGFPDRSDYGYTF | TGCGCCAGCAGCGGATTTCCCGACAGGAGCGACTATGGCTACACCTTC
- | TRBJ2-1 | many | TRBV12-3/TRBV12-4 | CASRGAFRDEQFF | TGTGCCAGCAGGGGTGCGTTTAGGGATGAGCAGTTCTTC
- | TRBJ2-7 | - | TRBV5-4 | CASSLGRSVDEQYF | TGTGCCAGCAGCTTGGGGAGAAGCGTCGACGAGCAGTACTTC
- | TRBJ1-1 | - | TRBV12-3/TRBV12-4 | CASSSYPGTNTEAFF | TGTGCCAGCAGTTCTTACCCCGGGACGAACACTGAAGCTTTCTTT
- | TRBJ1-5 | few | TRBV6-2/TRBV6-3 | CASSYGVGSNQPQHF | TGTGCCAGCAGTTACGGCGTGGGGAGCAATCAGCCCCAGCATTTT
- | TRBJ2-5 | many | TRBV9 | CASSEGGERF | TGTGCCAGCAGCGAGGGAGGAGAACGGTTC
TRBD2 | TRBJ2-4 | few | TRBV19 | CASSTGGDIQYF | TGTGCCAGTAGTACCGGGGGGGACATTCAGTACTTC
- | TRBJ1-1 | few | TRBV4-1 | CASSQDNQGYTEAFF | TGCGCCAGCAGCCAAGATAACCAGGGCTACACTGAAGCTTTCTTT